The present T cell receptor beta chain was sequenced within a study of naive and memory T cell subsets. CDR1 MDHEN and CDR2 SYDVKM come from the germline V gene. The ends were cut back, 8 bases at V and 4 bases at J, with 15 bases in the middle. The CDR3 covers 13 residues. TCR cDNA received a 3' ligated oligonucleotide that carried a UMI. Adult healthy volunteers gave 2.5 ml peripheral blood for whole-blood RNA. Unsorted total RNA, roughly 1 to 1000 ng, was DNase treated before reverse transcription. This clonotype has ten or more counts. Amplification of ligated cDNA took four PCR rounds with SP2 and nested alpha and beta constant primers. TCRdb used MiXCR to reprocess the 5' RACE reads, holding one entry per CDR3 protein. Found here are roughly 48,000 distinct CDR3 sequences, 4.7% of them singletons; the top ten hold about 0.8%.

The receptor comes from a female donor in good health. V usage is TRBV28 and J usage is TRBJ2-7, with D possibly being TRBD1 (5 bases). In DNA form, the CDR3 reads TGTGCCAGCCAACTTCAGGGTCGGTACGAGCAGTACTTC. This codes for CASQLQGRYEQYF.